This T cell receptor (beta chain) was captured by sequencing in a study of shared clonotypes between healthy human individuals (dated by TCRdb to 2018 to 2020). Regarding the complete study: The cohort comprised a couple of women and three men aged 18 to 49 years. The study deeply sequenced blood TCR repertoires of about 5 healthy adults to estimate repertoire size and the extent of clonotype sharing between individuals. Between about 0.8 and 9 billion PBMCs per donor were obtained by leukapheresis. Different laboratories and diverse techniques were used to prepare libraries and sequence TCR repertoires, to increase sequencing depth and limit assay-specific biases. Per donor, three plates each were used for CD4 naive and CD4 memory, two for CD8 naive, and one for CD8 memory. The research as a whole found: Sampling was restricted to blood, and TCR repertoires in tissue are likely to differ from TCR repertoires in blood. The small number of donors limited the genetic and exposure-history diversity represented. Approximately 4.8% of naive CD4, 3% to 4% of naive CD8, approximately 2% of memory CD4, and around 0.42% of memory CD8 clonotypes were shared across a few donors. Even with the large sequencing depth, rarefaction of the sorted-subset datasets indicated that sequencing was incomplete. Higher generation probabilities were observed for clonotypes shared by all four sorted-subset donors than for non-shared clonotypes. Naive subsets generally had larger estimated clonotype richness than memory subsets did. Pairwise subsampling indicated that sequencing depth was expected to affect the degree of clonotype sharing among donors.

On this clone: Its binding antigen is unknown. No qualities accompany the bases; no much larger clone lies one base away.

Taken from cysteine to phenylalanine, the CDR3 has 14 residues. The entry retains the CDR3 DNA only, 42 bases that are in frame from base 1. The germline V gene (reference sequence) supplies CDR1 MNHNY and CDR2 SVGAGI. Trimming costs V 5 bases and J 10 bases, and their ends lie 18 bases apart. The donors were healthy, HIV-negative adults who had no recently reported acute infections or vaccinations. Every donor was a Caucasian adult living in Nashville, Tennessee, USA. CD4+ T cells were enriched by magnetic negative selection; naive cells were then positively selected on CD45RA, and the negative fraction formed the memory subset. Blood was obtained by leukapheresis, after which PBMCs were separated by Ficoll-Histopaque density gradient centrifugation and cryopreserved in liquid nitrogen vapor phase. Analytical flow cytometry was used to check the purity and quantity of every magnetically sorted T cell population. From each sorted fraction, genomic DNA was isolated and quantified by UV absorbance on a Nanodrop 2000c.

Using the deep immunoSEQ assay, multiplex PCR amplified TCR CDR3 regions from genomic DNA. Extracted genomic DNA from each cell subset was spread evenly across all wells of several immunoSEQ 96-well plates, with each plate serving as a replicate. For sorted subsets, each replicate PCR was loaded with roughly 0.2 ug genomic DNA, equivalent to approximately 33,000 T cell genomes. Purified libraries were measured with a Qubit 3.0 fluorometer, size-checked on a Bioanalyzer 2100, and measured again with the KAPA Library Quantification kit. A separate single-read 150-cycle Illumina NextSeq 550 flow cell was used to sequence each immunoSEQ 96-well plate. The paper's data handling went like this. Because the immunoSEQ output held only junctional sequences and lacked quality scores, the filtering could not match the filtering applied to full-length reads. Sequences were annotated with PyIR, a Python wrapper for IgBLAST v1.9, using IMGT germline references to assign V/J genes and CDR3. Any read was removed if the V/J assignment was weak (E-value above 1e-6), the CDR3 was missing, or the read contained stop codons, out-of-frame junctions, or ambiguous translated residues. V3J clonotypes were defined as sequences sharing an identical inferred V gene, J gene, and CDR3 amino acid sequence. Percentage overlap between repertoires was computed as shared unique clonotypes divided by the size of the smaller repertoire. Richness of each repertoire was evaluated using RTK rarefaction, the Chao1 estimator, and Recon v2.1 estimates of unobserved clonotypes. OLGA was used to compute generation probabilities for all TCRbeta clonotypes that the gDNA method yielded from a few donors. This is the immuneACCESS table as TCRdb keeps it, with only in-frame sequences that have V and J called. A part of the clones is gone; compared with another copy, unresolved V genes explain less than half, and the rest is unexplained. The V and J calls and the clone size are those of that table, but D and trimming were determined from the DNA. The sample contains more than 2,000,000 clones, more than 80% of them found a single time. In total, the top ten clones hold around 0.4% of the sample.

The TCR comes from a man between 18 and 29 years old in good health. Some clones in this sample may be carry-over from other donors' samples. Sequencing was performed on naive CD4+ T cells from PBMCs. This sample's cell subset or site label indicates: CD45RA+ positively selected. The chain was built from TRBV6-6 and TRBJ2-1, and the D gene may be TRBD1, 6 bases matching. CDR3 loop: CASSPTGTWAEQFF. The nucleotides are TGTGCCAGCAGTCCCACGGGGACATGGGCGGAGCAGTTCTTC.